This T cell receptor (beta chain) was recovered during a study of blood T cell repertoires in COVID-19 (dated by TCRdb to about 2020). In terms of the full investigation: The collaborator samples originated in the United States, Italy and Spain and spanned the acute and convalescent phases of COVID-19. The prospective study material was composed of cDNA or gDNA derived from T cells, B-cell-depleted T cells, or PBMCs. A freely available public database, intended as a resource for researchers studying the immune response to SARS-CoV-2, is where the repertoires were released. Nearly every sample came with metadata listing a de-identified subject ID, COVID-19 status, age in years and sex. Samples were obtained from the ongoing ImmuneRACE study (first 160 participants) and from 1,000 to 1,500 subjects provided by 6 global collaborators. The dataset comprised deeply sampled blood TCRbeta repertoires from subjects exposed to, actively infected with, or recovered from COVID-19. Where available, HLA class I and class II types were obtained from metadata supplied by the sample provider rather than from assay-based typing. What the study reported, not specific to this receptor: How much clinical and demographic metadata was included differed by source and by participant, and the metadata was provided uncurated.

The collaborating institutions used their own protocols to collect whole blood in K2EDTA tubes. Collaborator samples were shipped for TCRbeta analysis as frozen whole blood, isolated PBMCs, or DNA extracted from either sample type. The immunoSEQ Assay, a bias-controlled multiplex PCR, was used to amplify TCRbeta CDR3 regions from genomic DNA. Per the source publication's procedure: The number of nucleated cells in each sample was estimated from the amplification of reference gene primers within the assay. Sequence reads were collapsed and filtered to measure the absolute abundance of every unique TCRbeta CDR3 rearrangement. Productive Simpson clonality was computed per sample as the square root of Simpson's diversity index over productive rearrangements. This is the immuneACCESS table as TCRdb keeps it, with only in-frame sequences that have V and J called. A part of the clones is gone; compared with another copy, unresolved V genes explain less than half, and the rest is unexplained. The V and J calls and the clone size are those of that table, but D and trimming were determined from the DNA. The table for this sample lists about 73,000 clones; under 90% of them were counted only once. The ten largest clones add up to 4% to 5% of the sample.

On this clone: No antigen is known for it. Qualities for individual bases were not recorded, and no much larger clone is one base off.

The specimen sequenced was peripheral blood. This TCR came from a woman aged 60 to 75 with acute or convalescent COVID-19.

The DNA sequence is TGTGCCAGCAGCTTGACAGGGAGCTCCTACGAGCAGTACTTC. Protein translation: CASSLTGSSYEQYF. The chain was built from TRBV7-9 and TRBJ2-7, with 7 bases aligning to TRBD1. Via the germline V gene (reference sequence), CDR1 is SEHNR and CDR2 FQNEAQ. From V the trimming removes 3 bases and from J it removes 0 bases, while the gene matches leave 2 bases of the junction unaccounted for. Reading from cysteine to phenylalanine, the CDR3 counts 14 amino acids. Only CDR3 DNA remains: 42 bases, in frame from the first base.